Below are 9 T cell receptor beta chains sequenced from a single sample in a study of blood T cell repertoires in COVID-19. This table comes from immunoSEQ multiplex PCR, and its TCRdb copy is limited to in-frame clones, with some not included. The sample holds around 220,000 clones, 84% seen once. Sequencing was carried out using PBMCs or T cells enriched from blood (not recorded which). The receptors shown here come from a woman aged 35 to 49 who had recovered from COVID-19.

The chain has TRBV18 and TRBJ2-3; a weak D match, TRBD2 (5 bases). Germline loops: CDR1 KGHSH, CDR2 LQKENI. With 2 bases removed from V and 5 bases from J, the gap between germline ends came to 20 bases. This CDR3 comprises 17 residues. CDR3 nucleotides: TGTGCCAGCTCACCAGAAAGGGCGGGTTGGTCGGGAGATACGCAGTATTTT. Its translation is CASSPERAGWSGDTQYF.

The V gene is TRBV6-5, the J gene TRBJ2-5, with D possibly TRBD2 on 6 matching bases. The ends were cut back, 6 bases at V and 4 bases at J, with 18 bases in the middle. CDR1 MNHEY and CDR2 SVGAGI come from the germline V gene. The CDR3 covers 15 residues. This chain's CDR3 is CASSLLDGSGETQYF. CDR3 sequence (DNA): TGTGCCAGCAGCCTTCTGGACGGGAGTGGAGAGACCCAGTACTTC.

This chain links TRBV2 with TRBJ1-1, with 7 nucleotides matching TRBD1. V lost 8 bases, J lost 6 bases, and 12 bases stayed unmatched. This CDR3 has 14 residues. Germline V lookup: CDR1 SNHLY, CDR2 FYNNEI. CDR3 DNA: TGTGCCAGCGATCCCCCAGGGGGGATGGCTGAAGCTTTCTTT. This sequence encodes CASDPPGGMAEAFF.

The chain couples TRBV3-1 (or the pseudogene TRBV3-2) to TRBJ2-3; D possibly corresponds to TRBD2 (6 bases). The CDR3 runs 16 residues. Trimming pared 1 base from V and 1 base from J, leaving 12 bases between. The germline gives CDR1 LGHDT, CDR2 YNNKEL (reference sequence). The CDR3 region has the DNA TGTGCCAGCAGCCAAGTCCGGGACTTAGGCACAGATACGCAGTATTTT. It yields the protein CASSQVRDLGTDTQYF.

This chain connects TRBV19 to TRBJ1-1, with D possibly matching TRBD1 (5 bases). This CDR3 is 14 amino acids long. Germline CDR1 is LNHDA and CDR2 is SQIVND (reference sequence). V was cut by 7 bases and J by 0 bases, with 12 bases left in between. As DNA, the CDR3 is TGTGCCAGTACCCGGGGGGGGTTGAACACTGAAGCTTTCTTT. Its translation: CASTRGGLNTEAFF.

The V gene is TRBV11-3, the J gene TRBJ2-2, with TRBD2 identical over 7 bases. The CDR3 is 16 residues long. Trimming removed 11 bases from V and 6 bases from J; junction bases left unmatched: 18. Germline V gene lookup returns CDR1 SGHNT and CDR2 YENEEA. CDR3 DNA: TGTGCCCGCCGCATGGGGGGGGGAGACGAACCCGGGGAGCTGTTTTTT. It translates to CARRMGGGDEPGELFF.

The chain carries TRBV27 and TRBJ2-1; 10 positions agree with TRBD2. V lost 5 bases, J lost 10 bases, and 14 bases stayed unmatched. There are 16 residues in the CDR3. Germline CDR1 MNHEY, CDR2 SMNVEV (reference sequence). CDR3 bases: TGTGCCAGCAGTCCCCGCTTAAGCGGGAGGGCCGGCGAGCAGTTCTTC. It is translated as CASSPRLSGRAGEQFF.

DNA for the CDR3: TGTGCCAGCAGCCGAGCCCCGCCTAGCGGGAGCCCAGATACGCAGTATTTT. This gives the protein CASSRAPPSGSPDTQYF. The gene calls are TRBV3-1 (or the pseudogene TRBV3-2) and TRBJ2-3; 10 bases map to TRBD2. Trimming at V came to 4 bases and at J to 4 bases, leaving 11 bases not matched to a gene. Germline lookup yields CDR1 LGHDT and CDR2 YNNKEL (reference sequence). CDR3 length: 17 amino acids.

The chain uses TRBV5-4 and TRBJ2-3, with 8 bases aligning to TRBD2. The CDR3 extends over 16 amino acids. Germline V gene lookup returns CDR1 SGHNT and CDR2 YYREEE (reference sequence). J was trimmed by 5 bases and V by 4 bases; bases with no gene match: 12. CDR3 amino acids: CASSPAGREVGDTQYF. In DNA form, the CDR3 reads TGTGCCAGCAGCCCCGCAGGGCGGGAGGTAGGAGATACGCAGTATTTT.